These T cell receptor beta chains were read from a single sample in a study of Ad26.COV2.S vaccination and SARS-CoV-2 variants. Generated by immunoSEQ multiplex PCR, the TCRdb table keeps only in-frame clones and is missing some. Of roughly 420,000 clones listed, 89% are singletons. The source was peripheral blood, collected in a trial of Ad26.COV2.S vaccine versus placebo. These receptor sequences come from a person aged 18-60 years who received the Ad26.COV2.S COVID-19 vaccine or a placebo. Both conserved end residues are part of each CDR3. D genes are given only for firm matches. For some rows the clone size is stated as once, few or many, or as a class when expanded; others skip it.

cdr3_aa cdr3_nt v_call d_call j_call clone_size cdr3_length
CASSTWTGGPIAYTF TGTGCCAGCAGCACCTGGACAGGCGGCCCTATCGCTTACACCTTC TRBV7-6 TRBD1 TRBJ1-2 few 15
CASSEYGGERGYEQYF TGTGCCAGCAGTGAATACGGGGGGGAAAGGGGCTACGAGCAGTACTTC TRBV6-1 TRBD2 TRBJ2-7 NA 16
CASSLNGGMNTEAFF TGTGCCAGCAGTTTAAATGGGGGTATGAACACTGAAGCTTTCTTT TRBV27 NA TRBJ1-1 NA 15
CASADRATGNTIYF TGTGCCAGCGCCGACAGGGCCACTGGAAACACCATATATTTT TRBV9 TRBD1 TRBJ1-3 NA 14
CASSPSYGGEKLFF TGTGCCAGCAGCCCCTCGTATGGTGGTGAAAAACTGTTTTTT TRBV3-1/TRBV3-2 NA TRBJ1-4 NA 14
CSVAVASGRDTQYF TGCAGCGTTGCGGTTGCTAGCGGGAGGGATACGCAGTATTTT TRBV29-1 TRBD2 TRBJ2-3 NA 14
CASSPPGRSQPQHF TGTGCCAGCTCACCACCGGGACGGAGTCAGCCCCAGCATTTT TRBV18 NA TRBJ1-5 NA 14
CASSNPERTVITDTQYF TGTGCCAGCAGCAATCCAGAGCGGACAGTCATCACAGATACGCAGTATTTT TRBV7-2 NA TRBJ2-3 once 17
CASSPTGQNEKLFF TGTGCCAGCAGCCCGACAGGACAAAATGAAAAACTGTTTTTT TRBV27 NA TRBJ1-4 NA 14
CASSQFLMGARGANTEAFF TGCGCCAGCAGCCAATTTCTTATGGGGGCCCGGGGGGCGAACACTGAAGCTTTCTTT TRBV4-1 NA TRBJ1-1 NA 19
CASSLPRDTQYF TGTGCCAGCAGCTTGCCCAGGGATACGCAGTATTTT TRBV11-3 NA TRBJ2-3 NA 12
CASSLRATPYNEQFF TGTGCCAGCAGCTTAAGGGCCACCCCATACAATGAGCAGTTCTTC TRBV7-3 NA TRBJ2-1 NA 15
CATSAGGAGSYNEQFF TGTGCCACCAGTGCGGGGGGAGCAGGGTCCTACAATGAGCAGTTCTTC TRBV24-1 TRBD2 TRBJ2-1 NA 16
CASSPGDQETQYF TGTGCCAGCTCACCAGGCGACCAAGAGACCCAGTACTTC TRBV18 NA TRBJ2-5 NA 13
CASSLGDREDGYTF TGTGCCAGCAGCTTAGGGGACAGGGAGGATGGCTACACCTTC TRBV11-2 TRBD1 TRBJ1-2 NA 14
CASRGVLRNTEAFF TGCGCCAGCAGAGGGGTTCTTAGGAACACTGAAGCTTTCTTT TRBV4-1 NA TRBJ1-1 NA 14
CASAGGTHLKNIQYF TGTGCCTCGGCAGGGGGCACCCACCTTAAAAACATTCAGTACTTC TRBV7-2 TRBD1 TRBJ2-4 NA 15
CASSLGGKRTDTQYF TGTGCCAGCAGCTTAGGCGGGAAACGCACAGATACGCAGTATTTT TRBV11-3 NA TRBJ2-3 NA 15
CASSLPPHNEQFF TGTGCCAGCAGCTTACCCCCCCACAATGAGCAGTTCTTC TRBV7-9 NA TRBJ2-1 NA 13
CAIGGTAGGEQFF TGTGCCATCGGGGGCACGGCGGGCGGTGAGCAGTTCTTC TRBV10-3 NA TRBJ2-1 NA 13
CASSFGSHSNNPNEQFF TGTGCCAGCAGCTTCGGCTCGCACTCGAACAACCCCAATGAGCAGTTCTTC TRBV7-3 NA TRBJ2-1 NA 17
CAISGQRAGSYNEQFF TGTGCCATCAGTGGTCAACGGGCGGGCTCCTACAATGAGCAGTTCTTC TRBV10-3 NA TRBJ2-1 NA 16
CASSYGGGHVTYEQYF TGTGCCAGCAGTTACGGTGGGGGCCACGTCACCTACGAGCAGTACTTC TRBV6-2/TRBV6-3 NA TRBJ2-7 NA 16
CASGLTFGGDNWGETQYF TGTGCTAGTGGTTTAACCTTTGGGGGGGACAACTGGGGAGAGACCCAGTACTTC TRBV12-5 NA TRBJ2-5 NA 18
CASSEGAGEQTQYF TGTGCCAGCAGTGAAGGGGCAGGGGAACAGACCCAGTACTTC TRBV6-1 NA TRBJ2-5 NA 14
CASSPEQSTEAFF TGTGCCAGCTCACCAGAGCAATCTACTGAAGCTTTCTTT TRBV18 NA TRBJ1-1 NA 13
CASSHRLAGHTDTQYF TGTGCCAGCAGCCACCGACTAGCGGGACACACAGATACGCAGTATTTT TRBV5-4 TRBD2 TRBJ2-3 once 16
CASDNRVWDTGELFF TGTGCCAGCGACAACAGGGTTTGGGACACCGGGGAGCTGTTTTTT TRBV7-9 NA TRBJ2-2 NA 15
CASSLGPTYEQYF TGTGCCAGCAGCTTGGGGCCCACTTACGAGCAGTACTTC TRBV5-6 NA TRBJ2-7 NA 13
CAWAPPGTSNTGELFF TGTGCCTGGGCCCCCCCCGGGACAAGCAACACCGGGGAGCTGTTTTTT TRBV30 NA TRBJ2-2 NA 16
CASSGQGGTEAFF TGCGCCAGCAGCGGACAGGGGGGCACTGAAGCTTTCTTT TRBV5-1 TRBD1 TRBJ1-1 NA 13
CASSFPGSDTQYF TGTGCCAGCAGCTTTCCGGGGTCAGATACGCAGTATTTT TRBV7-2 NA TRBJ2-3 NA 13
CASSVEGGYTF TGTGCCAGCAGCGTGGAGGGTGGCTACACCTTC TRBV7-2 NA TRBJ1-2 NA 11
CASSPWAHGTGELFF TGTGCCAGCAGTCCGTGGGCCCACGGAACCGGGGAGCTGTTTTTT TRBV6-5 NA TRBJ2-2 NA 15
CASSIEGTGSKAFF TGTGCCAGTAGTATAGAAGGGACAGGGAGTAAAGCTTTCTTT TRBV19 TRBD1 TRBJ1-1 NA 14
CASSQGPQGKKAYEQYF TGTGCCAGCAGCCAAGGCCCGCAGGGGAAAAAGGCCTACGAGCAGTACTTC TRBV3-1/TRBV3-2 NA TRBJ2-7 NA 17
CASSPPGQGNYTIYF TGTGCCAGCAGCCCGCCGGGACAGGGGAACTACACCATATATTTT TRBV21-1 NA TRBJ1-3 once 15
CASSYRLAGVNEQFF TGTGCCAGCAGTTATAGACTAGCGGGGGTCAATGAGCAGTTCTTC TRBV6-5 TRBD2 TRBJ2-1 NA 15
CASSLGQGYSATEAFF TGTGCCAGCAGTCTCGGACAGGGCTACTCGGCCACTGAAGCTTTCTTT TRBV28 TRBD1 TRBJ1-1 NA 16
CASSLRRGPDTDTQYF TGCGCCAGCAGCTTGCGCCGGGGGCCGGACACAGATACGCAGTATTTT TRBV5-1 NA TRBJ2-3 NA 16
CASSFRENQAFF TGTGCCAGCAGCTTCCGTGAAAATCAGGCTTTCTTT TRBV5-6 NA TRBJ1-1 NA 12
CATSDQGANEKLFF TGTGCCACCAGTGACCAGGGTGCTAATGAAAAACTGTTTTTT TRBV24-1 NA TRBJ1-4 few 14
CASSRDRGRWRDTIYF TGCGCCAGCAGCCGGGACAGGGGGCGGTGGCGGGACACCATATATTTT TRBV4-3 TRBD1 TRBJ1-3 NA 16